This TCR beta chain was identified in a study of cytomegalovirus exposure and HLA in healthy donors. Study results and caveats: Cytomegalovirus status was reportedly diagnosed by the classifier with high specificity and sensitivity.

Germline-derived CDR1 and CDR2 are SNHLY and FYNNEI. V lost 7 bases to trimming and J lost 4 bases; unmatched junction nucleotides: 5. The CDR3 extends over 14 amino acids. Sequencing used immunoSEQ multiplex PCR; TCRdb keeps in-frame clones, though not all of them. Of about 150,000 clones in the sample, 75% to 90% were seen once. With regard to this clone: Its antigen is undetermined.

The origin of this receptor is a man younger than 30 in good health and CMV-seropositive. Specimen: PBMCs. The V call is TRBV2, the J call TRBJ2-2; 8 bases line up with TRBD1. CDR3 region: CASNGQGGTGELFF. The CDR3, as DNA: TGTGCCAGCAACGGACAGGGTGGCACCGGGGAGCTGTTTTTT.